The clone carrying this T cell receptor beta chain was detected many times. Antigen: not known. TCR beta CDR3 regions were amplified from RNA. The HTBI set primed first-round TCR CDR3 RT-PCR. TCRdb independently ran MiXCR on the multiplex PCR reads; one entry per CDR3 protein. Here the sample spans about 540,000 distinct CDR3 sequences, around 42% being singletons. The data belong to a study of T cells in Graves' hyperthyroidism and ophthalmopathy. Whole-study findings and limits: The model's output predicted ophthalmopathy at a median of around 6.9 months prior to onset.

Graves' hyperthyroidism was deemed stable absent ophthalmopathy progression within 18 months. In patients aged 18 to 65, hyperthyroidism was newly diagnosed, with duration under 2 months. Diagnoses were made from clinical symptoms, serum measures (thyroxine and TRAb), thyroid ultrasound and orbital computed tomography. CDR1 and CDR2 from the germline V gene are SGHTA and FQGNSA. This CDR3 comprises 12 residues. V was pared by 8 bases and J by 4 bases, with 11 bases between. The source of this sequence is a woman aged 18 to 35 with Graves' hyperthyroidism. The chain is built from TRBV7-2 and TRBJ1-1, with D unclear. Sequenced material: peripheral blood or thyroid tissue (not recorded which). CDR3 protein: CASGVGLTEAFF. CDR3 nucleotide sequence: TGTGCCAGCGGGGTGGGTCTCACTGAAGCTTTCTTT.